These 30 T cell receptor beta chains came from one sample sequenced in a study of T cell clonality in common variable immunodeficiency. Libraries were prepared by immunoSEQ multiplex PCR; TCRdb keeps only in-frame clonotypes and omits some of them. The sample presents approximately 81,000 clones, none singletons. The sequencing sample was made of peripheral blood mononuclear cells. The source is a person between 18 and 75 years old in good health.

Many counts were recorded for this clone. The CDR3 extends 3 residues past the end of the read, so its final part is completed from the germline J gene. The V gene is TRBV5-1, the J gene TRBJ2-5; D ambiguous. Trimming removed 5 bases at V and 5 bases at J, with 13 bases between. This CDR3 spans 13 amino acids. Germline values: CDR1 SGHRS, CDR2 YFSETQ. CDR3 DNA, as far as it was read: TGCGCCAGCAGGAATGTAATAGAGGAGACC. This codes for CASRNVIEET. The whole CDR3 sequence is CASRNVIEETQYF.

This clone was detected many times. The observed sequence ends 3 residues before the CDR3 terminus, with the missing tail filled in from the germline J gene. The V call is TRBV7-3, the J call TRBJ2-1; TRBD2 aligns across 7 bases. The V and J ends lost 5 bases and 3 bases, in that order; junction bases with no gene match: 7. The germline gives CDR1 SGHTA, CDR2 FQGTGA. CDR3 length equals 15 residues. The CDR3 DNA, read in part, is TGTGCCAGCAGCATGCCCCAGCGGGGCTACAATGAG. This gives the protein CASSMPQRGYNE. The entire CDR3 protein is CASSMPQRGYNEQFF.

This clone appeared many times. The read finishes 3 residues shy of the CDR3 end, and the germline J gene is used to complete it. The rearrangement uses TRBV7-9 and TRBJ2-3, with a tentative D call TRBD2 (5 bases). This CDR3 is built from 15 residues. The V and J ends lost 3 bases and 2 bases respectively, with 12 bases between them. The germline V gene has CDR1 SEHNR and CDR2 FQNEAQ (reference sequence). The part of the CDR3 DNA that was read is TGTGCCAGCAGCTTTTCACTAGGCTTCACAGATACG. Protein sequence: CASSFSLGFTDT. The full CDR3 protein is CASSFSLGFTDTQYF.

Ten or more counts support this clone. The read falls 3 residues short of the CDR3 end, and the missing part is taken from the germline J gene. The chain carries TRBV7-2 and TRBJ1-1; D is possibly TRBD1 (6 bases). There are 14 residues in the CDR3. Germline V gene lookup returns CDR1 SGHTA and CDR2 FQGNSA. The V gene lost 2 bases and the J gene lost 7 bases, with 14 bases spanning the gap. The DNA read from the CDR3 is TGTGCCAGCAGCTTAAATTGGGGGCAGAGTGAA. This sequence encodes CASSLNWGQSE. The full-length CDR3 reads as CASSLNWGQSEAFF.

This clone was found many times. Read data end 3 residues before the CDR3 end; the end is taken from the germline J gene. The chain recombines TRBV10-3 with TRBJ1-5, with D possibly being TRBD1 (6 bases). This CDR3 contains 16 residues. Germline V gene sequence: CDR1 ENHRY, CDR2 SYGVKD. Trimming left V 2 bases short and J 0 bases short, with 11 bases between. The part of the CDR3 DNA that was read is TGTGCCATCAGTGAGCACCAACAGGGTAGCAATCAGCCC. It yields the protein CAISEHQQGSNQP. The whole CDR3 sequence reads CAISEHQQGSNQPQHF.

This clone was counted many times. Read sequence stops 3 residues before the CDR3 end, and the germline J gene provides the missing end. This chain links TRBV7-6 with TRBJ2-1; tentative D call: TRBD1 (6 bases). Germline V gene data show CDR1 as SGHVS and CDR2 as FNYEAQ. Trimming removed 5 bases at V and 0 bases at J, with 11 bases between. CDR3 length: 15 residues. CDR3 region: CASSRQESSYNEQFF. Partial CDR3 DNA: TGTGCCAGCAGCCGACAGGAGAGCTCCTACAATGAG. Based on the CDR3 plus reference TRBV7-6 and TRBJ2-1, the full variable domain is GAGVSQSPRYKVTKRGQDVALRCDPISGHVSLYWYRQALGQGPEFLTYFNYEAQQDKSGLPNDRFSAERPEGSISTLTIQRTEQRDSAMYRCASSRQESSYNEQFFGPGTRLTVL.

Many counts were recorded for this clone. CDR3 region: CAVAGAANEKLFF. Incomplete CDR3 DNA: TGTGCCGTCGCGGGGGCGGCTAATGAAAAA. The rearrangement uses TRBV10-3 and TRBJ1-4; maybe TRBD1 (6 bases). The read terminates 3 residues before the CDR3 end, so the remaining end is supplied by the germline J gene. CDR1 is ENHRY, CDR2 SYGVKD, per germline. The CDR3 has 13 residues. The V end lost 11 bases, the J end lost 3 bases, and 13 bases lay between the germline ends.

This clone was recorded many times. One junction end disagrees with the germline gene, perhaps due to a read error. The CDR3 region is CASSQGRAGGKSNEQFF. CDR3 DNA (partial): TGCGCCAGCAGCCAAGGCCGGGCGGGCGGGAAATCGAATGAG. This sequence joins TRBV4-2 and TRBJ2-1; perhaps TRBD2 as D (6 bases). Read sequence stops 3 residues before the CDR3 end, and the germline J gene provides the missing end. Germline values: CDR1 LGHNA, CDR2 YNFKEQ. The length of the CDR3 is 17 residues.

This clone was counted many times. Partial CDR3 DNA: TGTGCCAGTAGTATGGCCCGGGACAGGGTCAACAATGAG. This codes for CASSMARDRVNNE. The whole CDR3 protein reads CASSMARDRVNNEQFF. The V and J genes are TRBV19 and TRBJ2-1; TRBD1 matches at 9 bases. The CDR3 end is not reached by the read, which stops 3 residues before it; the germline J gene fills it in. Germline lookup yields CDR1 LNHDA and CDR2 SQIVND (reference sequence). The CDR3 is 16 residues long. With 3 bases clipped from V and 5 bases from J, the junction kept 8 bases outside the gene matches.

This clone has ten or more counts. The CDR3 end falls 3 residues outside the read, so it is completed with the germline J gene. The rearrangement links TRBV18 to TRBJ2-7; D is unresolved. This CDR3 region has 14 residues. CDR1 and CDR2 from the germline V gene are KGHSH and LQKENI. V lost 3 bases, J lost 1 base, and 10 bases lay in between. The CDR3 spells CASSPTRDSYEQYF. The DNA read from the CDR3 is TGTGCCAGCTCACCGACACGAGATTCCTACGAG.

This clone came up many times. Sequencing ends 3 residues short of the CDR3 end; the germline J gene provides the rest. This chain connects TRBV4-1 to TRBJ1-5; 7 nucleotides agree with TRBD1. Trimming took 3 bases from V and 7 from J; bases not matched to a gene: 9. Germline V gene data show CDR1 as MGHRA and CDR2 as YSYEKL. The CDR3 totals 15 residues. The part of the CDR3 DNA that was read is TGCGCCAGCAGCCACGCTCAGACAGGGTTACAGCCC. It specifies CASSHAQTGLQP. The whole CDR3 is CASSHAQTGLQPQHF.

This clone was detected ten times or more. Compared with germline, one end of the junction differs, possibly owing to a read error. The CDR3 is cut off 3 residues early in the read; its end comes from the germline J gene. The chain combines TRBV20-1 with TRBJ1-2; D remains unclear. CDR3 length: 14 residues. Germline V CDR1 and CDR2: DFQATT, SNEGSKA (reference sequence). The CDR3 loop is CSTRDQATNYGYTF. The sequenced part of the CDR3 DNA is TGCAGTACTAGAGATCAGGCCACTAACTATGGC.

Many counts were recorded for this clone. The read ends 3 residues shy of where the CDR3 ends; the end is completed using the germline J gene. The V and J genes are TRBV5-4 and TRBJ2-5; TRBD2 might be the D (5 bases). CDR1 and CDR2 (germline): SGHNT, YYREEE (reference sequence). V was shortened by 4 bases and J by 0 bases, with 7 bases between the two germline ends. This CDR3 is built from 13 residues. CDR3 amino acids: CASSPADQETQYF. The covered CDR3 bases are TGTGCCAGCAGCCCAGCGGACCAAGAGACC.

This clone was detected ten times or more. The CDR3 extends 3 residues past the end of the read, so its final part is completed from the germline J gene. The rearrangement links TRBV5-1 to TRBJ2-5, with a possible D match to TRBD1 (6 bases). Trimming removed 4 bases at V and 1 base at J, with 14 bases between. CDR3 length: 15 residues. The germline CDR1 and CDR2 sequences are SGHRS and YFSETQ. CDR3 DNA, as far as it was read: TGCGCCAGCAGCACAAGTCAGGGGTCCCAAGAGACC. It is translated as CASSTSQGSQET. The complete CDR3 protein is CASSTSQGSQETQYF.

The table lists this clone with many counts. The read ends 3 residues shy of where the CDR3 ends; the end is completed using the germline J gene. The chain uses TRBV29-1 and TRBJ2-6; D is ambiguous. This CDR3 is built from 14 residues. Germline loops: CDR1 SQVTM, CDR2 ANQGSEA. V lost 7 bases to trimming and J lost 0 bases, with 10 bases between them. Incomplete CDR3 DNA: TGCAGCGCCGAGACGGGCTCTGGGGCCAACGTC. This translates into CSAETGSGANV. From start to end, the CDR3 is CSAETGSGANVLTF.

This clone was observed at least ten times. The missing CDR3 end, 3 residues past where the read stops, is filled in from the germline J gene. The V gene is TRBV28, the J gene TRBJ2-7; D perhaps matches TRBD1 (6 bases). CDR1 is MDHEN and CDR2 is SYDVKM in the germline V gene. The CDR3 is made up of 12 amino acids. V lost 6 bases and J lost 4, with 10 bases in between. CDR3 DNA, as far as it was read: TGTGCCAGCAGCCGCGGACAGTACGAG. Translating it yields CASSRGQYE. The full CDR3 reads CASSRGQYEQYF. Together with reference TRBV28 and TRBJ2-7, the CDR3 gives the full variable domain: DVKVTQSSRYLVKRTGEKVFLECVQDMDHENMFWYRQDPGLGLRLIYFSYDVKMKEKGDIPEGYSVSREKKERFSLILESASTNQTSMYLCASSRGQYEQYFGPGTRLTVT.

This clone was recorded a few times. CDR3 sequence reads: CASSFQGAGGEKLFF. The covered CDR3 bases are TGTGCCAGCAGCTTCCAGGGGGCAGGGGGTGAAAAA. The V gene is TRBV7-8, the J gene TRBJ1-4, with TRBD1 identical over 8 bases. From the germline J gene comes the end of the CDR3, since the read stops 3 residues before it. Looked up from germline, CDR1 is SGHVS and CDR2 is FQNEAQ. J lost 7 bases, V lost 3 bases, and 7 bases had no gene match. The CDR3 contains 15 residues.

This clone was counted at least ten times. At one boundary the junction diverges from the germline segment, which might be a read error. The CDR3 end falls 3 residues outside the read, so it is completed with the germline J gene. The chain combines TRBV4-2 with TRBJ2-4; a weak D match, TRBD1 (5 bases). The CDR3 extends over 16 amino acids. In germline, CDR1 is LGHNA, CDR2 YNFKEQ. Partial CDR3 DNA: TGCGCCAGCAGCCAAGATAGGGGCATAGCCAAAAACATT. Protein: CASSQDRGIAKNI. The whole CDR3 region reads CASSQDRGIAKNIQYF.

This clone appeared many times. The CDR3 extends 3 residues past the end of the read, so its final part is completed from the germline J gene. This sequence joins TRBV7-3 and TRBJ2-7, with 8 bases fitting TRBD1. With 6 bases clipped from V and 2 bases from J, the junction kept 6 bases outside the gene matches. CDR1 is SGHTA and CDR2 is FQGTGA in the germline V gene. The CDR3 covers 14 residues. The sequenced CDR3 bases are TGTGCCAGCAGTTTCGACAGGGGCCCCTACGAG. Translation gives CASSFDRGPYE. Given in full, the CDR3 is CASSFDRGPYEQYF.

This clone was seen at least ten times. The CDR3 end is not reached by the read, which stops 3 residues before it; the germline J gene fills it in. This rearrangement joins TRBV6-2 or TRBV6-3 to TRBJ1-1; 7 bases map to TRBD1. Germline CDR1 is MNHEY and CDR2 is SVGEGT. Germline trimming cut 6 bases from V and 1 base from J; bases unmatched to any gene: 2. The length of the CDR3 is 13 residues. The CDR3: CASSPGGNTEAFF. The sequenced CDR3 bases are TGTGCCAGCAGCCCAGGGGGGAACACTGAA.

Ten or more counts support this clone. The CDR3 end lies 3 residues beyond the end of the read and is filled in from the germline J gene. This chain uses TRBV7-9 with TRBJ2-7, with TRBD1 matching over 8 bases. Germline V CDR1 and CDR2: SEHNR, FQNEAQ (reference sequence). V lost 5 bases and J lost 2; bases outside the gene matches: 8. This CDR3 is built from 15 residues. This CDR3 is CASSITGQATYEQYF. Partial CDR3 DNA: TGTGCCAGCAGCATAACGGGACAGGCCACCTACGAG.

This clone was recorded at least ten times. The read ends 3 residues shy of where the CDR3 ends; the end is completed using the germline J gene. The chain couples TRBV10-3 to TRBJ2-3, with 14 positions matching TRBD2. Trimming removed 2 bases from V and 3 bases from J; junction bases left unmatched: 1. CDR1 ENHRY and CDR2 SYGVKD come from the germline V gene. The CDR3 loop spans 16 amino acids. The CDR3 DNA, read in part, is TGTGCCATCAGTGAGGGGACTAGCGGGAGTACAGATACG. It specifies CAISEGTSGSTDT. The whole CDR3 is CAISEGTSGSTDTQYF.

This clone was detected many times. The read gets to within 3 residues of the CDR3 end, and the germline J gene fills in the rest. The genes are TRBV20-1 and TRBJ2-1; 9 bases line up with TRBD2. Germline V gene sequence: CDR1 DFQATT, CDR2 SNEGSKA (reference sequence). This CDR3 spans 15 amino acids. The V segment lost 0 bases and the J segment 3 bases; nucleotides outside the gene matches: 3. Incomplete CDR3 DNA: TGCAGTGCTAGAGATCTAGCGGGGCACTACAATGAG. The encoded protein is CSARDLAGHYNE. In full, the CDR3 reads CSARDLAGHYNEQFF.

The table lists this clone with many counts. The read halts 3 residues ahead of the CDR3 end, with the missing end drawn from the germline J gene. This chain uses TRBV20-1 with TRBJ1-2; possibly TRBD1 for D (5 bases). The V gene lost 0 bases and the J gene lost 4 bases, with 12 bases spanning the gap. CDR1 is DFQATT, CDR2 SNEGSKA, per germline (reference sequence). The CDR3 totals 14 residues. The part of the CDR3 DNA that was read is TGCAGTGCTAGAGATCAGGGCAAGGGCTATGGC. Translating it yields CSARDQGKGYG. The whole CDR3 protein reads CSARDQGKGYGYTF.

In this sample, this clone turned up many times. The read ends 3 residues early relative to the CDR3; the germline J gene fills the gap. The rearrangement joins TRBV11-2 to TRBJ2-3, with unresolved D. Germline V gives CDR1 SGHAT, CDR2 FQNNGV. The CDR3 covers 12 residues. V was shortened by 3 bases and J by 5 bases, with 6 bases between the two germline ends. The CDR3: CASSFGIDTQYF. The DNA read from the CDR3 is TGTGCCAGCAGCTTTGGCATAGATACG.

This clone occurred many times. The read terminates 3 residues ahead of where the CDR3 ends, so the germline J gene completes it. This rearrangement joins TRBV7-9 to TRBJ2-3; 9 nucleotides line up with TRBD1. This CDR3 spans 15 amino acids. After removal of 5 bases from V and 1 base from J, the junction contained 4 bases not matched to a gene. CDR1 SEHNR and CDR2 FQNEAQ come from the germline V gene (reference sequence). The CDR3 bases that were read are TGTGCCAGCAGCGCGTGGGACAGGGGCACAGATACG. This sequence encodes CASSAWDRGTDT. The full CDR3 reads CASSAWDRGTDTQYF. The variable domain in full, completed from reference TRBV7-9 and TRBJ2-3, reads DTGVSQNPRHKITKRGQNVTFRCDPISEHNRLYWYRQTLGQGPEFLTYFQNEAQLEKSRLLSDRFSAERPKGSFSTLEIQRTEQGDSAMYLCASSAWDRGTDTQYFGPGTRLTVL.

This clone was recorded at least ten times. The read ends 3 residues before the CDR3 terminus; that terminus is restored from the germline J gene. The chain joins TRBV19 to TRBJ2-1; 9 bases line up with TRBD1. With V trimmed by 5 bases and J by 7 bases, 9 bases remained unmatched. CDR1 is LNHDA and CDR2 is SQIVND in the germline V gene (reference sequence). There are 15 residues in the CDR3. Partial CDR3 DNA: TGTGCCAGTAGTTCATGGGACAGGGTAGGTAATGAG. Protein: CASSSWDRVGNE. The entire CDR3 is CASSSWDRVGNEQFF.

This clone appeared a few times. Coverage ceases 3 residues before the CDR3 finishes, and the germline J gene fills in the end. The J gene is TRBJ1-5, the V gene TRBV18; 9 nucleotides line up with TRBD1. The CDR3 covers 16 residues. V lost 6 bases to trimming and J lost 1 base; unmatched junction nucleotides: 7. CDR1 KGHSH and CDR2 LQKENI come from the germline V gene. The CDR3 reads CASSLGQGTSNQPQHF. The sequenced part of the CDR3 DNA is TGTGCCAGCTCGCTGGGACAGGGTACGAGCAATCAGCCC.

In this sample, this clone turned up many times. The CDR3 end falls 3 residues outside the read, so it is completed with the germline J gene. This chain links TRBV7-8 with TRBJ2-3, with D tentatively TRBD1 (6 bases). Trimming cost V 5 bases and J 3 bases, with 15 bases left between them. Looked up from germline, CDR1 is SGHVS and CDR2 is FQNEAQ. The CDR3 has 15 residues. The CDR3 bases that were read are TGTGCCAGCAGCCGATCTTGGGGGCAGACAGATACG. Its translation is CASSRSWGQTDT. The CDR3 as a whole reads CASSRSWGQTDTQYF.

This clone was detected ten times or more. The read terminates 3 residues ahead of where the CDR3 ends, so the germline J gene completes it. V gene TRBV5-1 combines with J gene TRBJ2-3; no definite D call. The V end lost 0 bases, the J end lost 4 bases, and 15 bases lay between the germline ends. The CDR3 is 16 residues long. Looked up from germline, CDR1 is SGHRS and CDR2 is YFSETQ. Here the CDR3 reads CASSLEADPVADTQYF. Partial CDR3 DNA: TGCGCCAGCAGCTTGGAGGCGGATCCAGTAGCAGATACG.